Sequencing of this T cell receptor beta chain was carried out in a study of T-cell reconstitution after alpha-beta-depleted transplantation in children. Using unique molecular identifiers, the investigators prepared the TCRbeta library. MiXCR, run by TCRdb on the PCR reads, gives a single entry per CDR3 protein. The data show 170,000 or so distinct CDR3 sequences, roughly 6.8% seen once. V gave up 6 bases and J gave up 1 base; unmatched junction bases: 8. Germline CDR1 and CDR2: MNHEY and SVGEGT. CDR3 size: 16 residues. This clonotype was sampled from a human donor who donated a stem cell graft to a child with Wiskott-Aldrich syndrome. This chain joins TRBV6-2 or TRBV6-3 and TRBJ1-5, with TRBD1 identical over 8 bases. The sample was PBMCs from the stem cell graft donor, taken from the stem cell graft. CDR3 DNA: TGTGCCAGCAGCCAACGCGGACAGGGAAGCAATCAGCCCCAGCATTTT. Its protein is CASSQRGQGSNQPQHF.